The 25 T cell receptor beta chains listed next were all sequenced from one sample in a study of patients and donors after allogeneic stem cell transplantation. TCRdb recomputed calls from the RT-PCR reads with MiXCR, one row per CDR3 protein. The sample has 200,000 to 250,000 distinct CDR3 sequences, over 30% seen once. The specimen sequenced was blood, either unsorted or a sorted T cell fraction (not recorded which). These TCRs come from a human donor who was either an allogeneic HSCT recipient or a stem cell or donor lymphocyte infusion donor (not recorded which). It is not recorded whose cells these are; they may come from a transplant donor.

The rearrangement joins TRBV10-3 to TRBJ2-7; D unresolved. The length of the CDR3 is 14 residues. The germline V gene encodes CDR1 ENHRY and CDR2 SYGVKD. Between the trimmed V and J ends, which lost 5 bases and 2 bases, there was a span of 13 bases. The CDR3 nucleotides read TGTGCCATCAGTTCCCAGATTGTAGCCTACGAGCAGTACTTC. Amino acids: CAISSQIVAYEQYF.

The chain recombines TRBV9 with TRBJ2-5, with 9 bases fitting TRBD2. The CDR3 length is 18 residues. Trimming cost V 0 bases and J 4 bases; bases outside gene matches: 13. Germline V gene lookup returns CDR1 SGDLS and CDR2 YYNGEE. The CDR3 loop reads CASSVAPSLASGVETQYF. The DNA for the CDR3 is TGTGCCAGCAGCGTAGCCCCTTCTTTGGCTAGCGGGGTAGAGACCCAGTACTTC.

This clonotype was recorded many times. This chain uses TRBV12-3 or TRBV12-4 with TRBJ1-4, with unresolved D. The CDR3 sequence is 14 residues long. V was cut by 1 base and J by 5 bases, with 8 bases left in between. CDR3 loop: CASSLDSPNEKLFF. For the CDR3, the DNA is TGTGCCAGCAGTTTAGACAGCCCAAATGAAAAACTGTTTTTT.

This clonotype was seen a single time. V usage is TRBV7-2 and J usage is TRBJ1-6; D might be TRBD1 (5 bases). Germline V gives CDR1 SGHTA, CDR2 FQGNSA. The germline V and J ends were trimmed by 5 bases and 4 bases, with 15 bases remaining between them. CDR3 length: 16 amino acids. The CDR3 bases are TGTGCCAGCAGCCTTGCCCCGGGACGGTATAATTCACCCCTCCACTTT. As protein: CASSLAPGRYNSPLHF.

Written as DNA, the CDR3 is TGTGCCAGCAGCTACCTGGATCGCGGCTACACCTTC. It is translated as CASSYLDRGYTF. The rearrangement links TRBV7-9 to TRBJ1-2, with D unresolved. V lost 4 bases, J lost 8 bases, and 11 bases lay in between. Per the germline V gene, CDR1 is SEHNR and CDR2 is FQNEAQ (reference sequence). The CDR3 runs to 12 residues.

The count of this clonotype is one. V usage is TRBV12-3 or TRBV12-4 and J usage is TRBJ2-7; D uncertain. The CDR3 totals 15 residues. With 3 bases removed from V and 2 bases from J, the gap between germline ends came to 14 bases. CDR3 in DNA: TGTGCCAGCAGTTTCGGCCTTAGGGAAGCCTACGAGCAGTACTTC. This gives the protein CASSFGLREAYEQYF.

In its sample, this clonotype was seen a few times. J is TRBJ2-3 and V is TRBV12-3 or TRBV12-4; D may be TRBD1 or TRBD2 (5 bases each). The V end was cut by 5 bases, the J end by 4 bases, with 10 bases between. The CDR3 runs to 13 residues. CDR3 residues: CASSGTGPDTQYF. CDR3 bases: TGTGCCAGCAGTGGGACGGGACCAGATACGCAGTATTTT.

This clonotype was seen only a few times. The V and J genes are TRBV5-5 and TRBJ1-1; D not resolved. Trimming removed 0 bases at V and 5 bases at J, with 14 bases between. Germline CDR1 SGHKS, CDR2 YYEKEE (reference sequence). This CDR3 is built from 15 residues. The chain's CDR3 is CASSLAGEGVTEAFF. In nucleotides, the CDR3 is TGTGCCAGCAGCTTGGCCGGAGAGGGTGTGACTGAAGCTTTCTTT.

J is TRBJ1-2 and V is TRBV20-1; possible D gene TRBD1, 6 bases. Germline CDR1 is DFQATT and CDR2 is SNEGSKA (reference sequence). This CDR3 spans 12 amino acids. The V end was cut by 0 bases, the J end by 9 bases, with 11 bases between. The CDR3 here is CSARDTGQRYTF. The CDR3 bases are TGCAGTGCTAGAGATACTGGACAGCGCTACACCTTC.

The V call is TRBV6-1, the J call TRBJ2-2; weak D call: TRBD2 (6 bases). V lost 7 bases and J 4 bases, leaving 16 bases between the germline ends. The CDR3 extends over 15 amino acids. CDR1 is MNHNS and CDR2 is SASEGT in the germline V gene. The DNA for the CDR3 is TGTGCCAGCACCTTGGGAGGTCTTTCCACCGGGGAGCTGTTTTTT. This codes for CASTLGGLSTGELFF.

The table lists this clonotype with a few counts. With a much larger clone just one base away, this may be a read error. CDR3 DNA sequence: TGTGCCAGCAGCCAAGGGACAGGTAGTGAAAAACTGTTTTTT. Its protein product is CASSQGTGSEKLFF. The rearrangement joins TRBV3-1 to TRBJ1-4; the match to TRBD1 covers 7 bases. CDR3 size: 14 residues. Germline CDR1 and CDR2: LGHDT and YNNKEL (reference sequence). After removal of 1 base from V and 7 bases from J, the junction contained 3 bases not matched to a gene.

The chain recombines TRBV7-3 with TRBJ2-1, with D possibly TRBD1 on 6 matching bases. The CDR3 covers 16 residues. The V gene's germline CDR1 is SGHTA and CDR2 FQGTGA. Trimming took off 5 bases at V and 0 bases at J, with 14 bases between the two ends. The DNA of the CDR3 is TGTGCCAGCAGCCCCCTTGGGGGCGGCTCCTACAATGAGCAGTTCTTC. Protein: CASSPLGGGSYNEQFF. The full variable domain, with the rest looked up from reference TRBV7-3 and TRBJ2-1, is GAGVSQTPSNKVTEKGKYVELRCDPISGHTALYWYRQSLGQGPEFLIYFQGTGAADDSGLPNDRFFAVRPEGSVSTLKIQRTERGDSAVYLCASSPLGGGSYNEQFFGPGTRLTVL.

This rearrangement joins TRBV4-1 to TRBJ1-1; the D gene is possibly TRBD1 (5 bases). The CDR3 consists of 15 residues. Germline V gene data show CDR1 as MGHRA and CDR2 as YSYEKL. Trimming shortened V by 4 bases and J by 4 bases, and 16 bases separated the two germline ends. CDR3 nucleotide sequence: TGCGCCAGCAGCCTCGGTCGTGAGGGGCTCACTGAAGCTTTCTTT. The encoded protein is CASSLGREGLTEAFF.

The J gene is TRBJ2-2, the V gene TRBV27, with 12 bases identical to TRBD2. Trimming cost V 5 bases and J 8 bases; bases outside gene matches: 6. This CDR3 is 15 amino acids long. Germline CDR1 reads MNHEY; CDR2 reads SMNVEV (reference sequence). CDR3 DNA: TGTGCCAGCAGTCTTGGACTAGCGGGGTTTGGGGAGCTGTTTTTT. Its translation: CASSLGLAGFGELFF.

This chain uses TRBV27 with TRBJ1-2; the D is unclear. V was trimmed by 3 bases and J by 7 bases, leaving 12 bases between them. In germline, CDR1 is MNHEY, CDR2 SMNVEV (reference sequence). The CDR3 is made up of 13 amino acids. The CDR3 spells CASSFRESGGYTF. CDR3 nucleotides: TGTGCCAGCAGTTTCCGAGAGTCGGGTGGCTACACCTTC.

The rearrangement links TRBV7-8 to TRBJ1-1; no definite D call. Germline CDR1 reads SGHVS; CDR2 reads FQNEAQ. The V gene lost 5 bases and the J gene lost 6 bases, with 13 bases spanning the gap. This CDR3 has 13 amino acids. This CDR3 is CASSRRTSAEAFF. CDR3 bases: TGTGCCAGCAGCCGGAGGACTTCCGCTGAAGCTTTCTTT.

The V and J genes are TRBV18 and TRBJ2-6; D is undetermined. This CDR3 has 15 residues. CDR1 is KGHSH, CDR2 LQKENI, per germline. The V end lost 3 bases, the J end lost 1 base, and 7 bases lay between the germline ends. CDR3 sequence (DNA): TGTGCCAGCTCACCGCAGGTTTCTGGGGCCAACGTCCTGACTTTC. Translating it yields CASSPQVSGANVLTF.

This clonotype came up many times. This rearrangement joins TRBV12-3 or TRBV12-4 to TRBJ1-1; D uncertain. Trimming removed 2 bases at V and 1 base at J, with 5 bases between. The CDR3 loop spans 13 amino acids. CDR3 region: CASSLTRNTEAFF. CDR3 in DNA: TGTGCCAGCAGTTTAACCAGGAACACTGAAGCTTTCTTT.

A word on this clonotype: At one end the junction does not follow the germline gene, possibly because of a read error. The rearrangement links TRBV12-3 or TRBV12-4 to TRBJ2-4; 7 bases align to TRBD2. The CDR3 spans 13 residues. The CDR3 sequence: CASSLASGTTPFF. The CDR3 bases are TGTGCCAGCAGCCTAGCGTCCGGGACTACCCCGTTCTTC.

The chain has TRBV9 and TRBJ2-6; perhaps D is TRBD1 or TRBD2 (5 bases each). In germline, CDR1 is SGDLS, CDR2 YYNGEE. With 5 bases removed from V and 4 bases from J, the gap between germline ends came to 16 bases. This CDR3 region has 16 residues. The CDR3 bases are TGTGCCAGCAGTCGGGGCCTTTTCCAAGGGGCCAACGTCCTGACTTTC. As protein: CASSRGLFQGANVLTF.

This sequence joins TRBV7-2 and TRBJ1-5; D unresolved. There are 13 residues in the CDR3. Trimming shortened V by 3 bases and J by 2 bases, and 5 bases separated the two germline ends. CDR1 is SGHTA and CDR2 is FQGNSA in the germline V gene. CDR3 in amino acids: CASSFPGNQPQHF. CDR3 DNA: TGTGCCAGCAGCTTTCCAGGCAATCAGCCCCAGCATTTT. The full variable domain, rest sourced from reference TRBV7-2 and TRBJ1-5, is GAGVSQSPSNKVTEKGKDVELRCDPISGHTALYWYRQSLGQGLEFLIYFQGNSAPDKSGLPSDRFSAERTGGSVSTLTIQRTQQEDSAVYLCASSFPGNQPQHFGDGTRLSIL.

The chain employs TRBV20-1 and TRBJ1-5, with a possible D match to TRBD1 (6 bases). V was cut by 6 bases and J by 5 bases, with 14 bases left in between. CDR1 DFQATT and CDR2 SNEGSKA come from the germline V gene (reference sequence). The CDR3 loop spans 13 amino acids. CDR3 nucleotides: TGCAGTGCAAGCGGGGGGGCTGATCAGCCCCAGCATTTT. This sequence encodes CSASGGADQPQHF.

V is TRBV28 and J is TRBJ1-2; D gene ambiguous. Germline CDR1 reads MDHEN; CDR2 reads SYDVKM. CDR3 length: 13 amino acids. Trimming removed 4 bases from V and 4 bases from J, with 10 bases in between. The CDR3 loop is CASSSHSIYGYTF. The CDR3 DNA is TGTGCCAGCAGTTCGCACAGTATCTATGGCTACACCTTC.

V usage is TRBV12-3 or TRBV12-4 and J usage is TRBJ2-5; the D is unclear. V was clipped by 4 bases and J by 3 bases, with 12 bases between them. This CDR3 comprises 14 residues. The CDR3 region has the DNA TGTGCCAGCAGTTCGCCAGCGATGGAAGAGACCCAGTACTTC. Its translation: CASSSPAMEETQYF.

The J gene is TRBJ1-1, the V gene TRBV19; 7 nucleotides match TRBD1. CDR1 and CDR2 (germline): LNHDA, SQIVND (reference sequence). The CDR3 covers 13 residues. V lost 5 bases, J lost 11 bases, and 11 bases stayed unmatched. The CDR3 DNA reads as TGTGCCAGTAGTCCCAGGACAGGCCCACCGGCTTTCTTT. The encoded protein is CASSPRTGPPAFF.